These 21 T cell receptor beta chains were all obtained from the same sample, sequenced in a study of T cells in localized non-small cell lung cancer. Measured with immunoSEQ multiplex PCR; TCRdb has only the in-frame clones, and not every one. The profile shows tens of thousands of clones, around 77% of them singletons. The sequencing here drew on peripheral blood, taken before any cancer treatment. The receptors stem from a man aged 35 to 70 with stage I squamous cell lung carcinoma.

The gene calls are TRBV7-6 and TRBJ2-7; TRBD1 matches 8 bases. Germline V gene sequence: CDR1 SGHVS, CDR2 FNYEAQ. With V trimmed by 5 bases and J by 3 bases, 12 bases remained unmatched. The CDR3 has 16 amino acids. CDR3 amino acids: CASSPTSPDRGYEQYF. CDR3 DNA: TGTGCCAGCAGCCCCACTAGCCCCGACAGGGGCTACGAGCAGTACTTC.

This clone was seen a handful of times. The chain carries TRBV30 and TRBJ2-7; perhaps TRBD2 as D (6 bases). This CDR3 contains 11 residues. Germline values: CDR1 GTSNPN, CDR2 SVGIG (reference sequence). The chain's CDR3 is CALGRGYEQYF. CDR3 DNA sequence: TGTGCACTTGGTCGGGGGTACGAGCAGTACTTC.

The rearrangement joins TRBV4-1 to TRBJ2-4; possibly TRBD1 for D (6 bases). The CDR3 has 14 residues. CDR1 and CDR2 (germline): MGHRA, YSYEKL. Trimming took off 0 bases at V and 4 bases at J, with 7 bases between the two ends. The CDR3 here is CASSQEGQKNIQYF. DNA for the CDR3: TGCGCCAGCAGCCAAGAAGGACAGAAAAACATTCAGTACTTC.

The gene calls are TRBV7-3 and TRBJ2-2; D unresolved. This CDR3 spans 15 amino acids. Trimming removed 0 bases at V and 4 bases at J, with 9 bases between. From germline, CDR1 is SGHTA and CDR2 FQGTGA. The CDR3 DNA is TGTGCCAGCAGCTTAACGGTGGGGTTCACCGGGGAGCTGTTTTTT. Translated, it gives CASSLTVGFTGELFF. Supplemented by reference TRBV7-3 and TRBJ2-2, the full variable domain reads GAGVSQTPSNKVTEKGKYVELRCDPISGHTALYWYRQSLGQGPEFLIYFQGTGAADDSGLPNDRFFAVRPEGSVSTLKIQRTERGDSAVYLCASSLTVGFTGELFFGEGSRLTVL.

V usage is TRBV13 and J usage is TRBJ2-7; D ambiguous. CDR3 length: 11 residues. V dropped 5 bases and J dropped 6 bases, with 8 bases sitting between them. CDR1 PRHDT and CDR2 FYEKMQ come from the germline V gene (reference sequence). The CDR3 DNA sequence: TGTGCCAGCAGCGTTGGTCGCGAGCAGTACTTC. It encodes CASSVGREQYF.

V is TRBV6-5 and J is TRBJ1-4; D ambiguous. Looked up from germline, CDR1 is MNHEY and CDR2 is SVGAGI. The CDR3 has 15 amino acids. Deletions cut 5 bases from V and 0 bases from J, with 10 bases between. CDR3 loop: CASSLAESTNEKLFF. The DNA of the CDR3 is TGTGCCAGCAGTCTCGCGGAGTCAACTAATGAAAAACTGTTTTTT.

The chain joins TRBV7-2 to TRBJ2-7; D gene unclear. CDR3 length equals 14 residues. Trimming took 6 bases from V and 1 from J, leaving 13 bases between them. CDR1 is SGHTA, CDR2 FQGNSA, per germline. CDR3 coding DNA: TGTGCCAGCAGTGAGCTCCCTCAGTCCTACGAGCAGTACTTC. It codes for CASSELPQSYEQYF.

Comment on this clone: A read error may produce the germline difference seen at one junction end. This chain links TRBV5-1 with TRBJ1-4, with TRBD1 identical over 7 bases. Germline-derived CDR1 and CDR2 are SGHRS and YFSETQ. The CDR3 has 14 amino acids. The CDR3 DNA sequence: TGCGCCAGCAGGTTGGGACAGATTAATGAAAAACTGTTTTTT. This gives the protein CASRLGQINEKLFF.

This clone was seen ten or more times. The rearrangement links TRBV4-2 to TRBJ2-2; D ambiguous. V shed 8 bases and J shed 4 bases, with 5 bases lying between them. The CDR3 length is 11 residues. The germline gives CDR1 LGHNA, CDR2 YNFKEQ. The CDR3 nucleotides are TGTGCCAGCGGTGGCACCGGGGAGCTGTTTTTT. Encoded protein: CASGGTGELFF.

V gene TRBV9 combines with J gene TRBJ2-1; D is unresolved. The CDR3 extends over 17 amino acids. Germline V gives CDR1 SGDLS, CDR2 YYNGEE. Trimming stripped 3 bases from V and 0 bases from J, with 16 bases between. The CDR3 protein is CASSARSDSISYNEQFF. The CDR3 nucleotides read TGTGCCAGCAGCGCTCGTAGTGATAGCATCTCCTACAATGAGCAGTTCTTC.

This chain connects TRBV25-1 to TRBJ2-5; D is perhaps TRBD1 (6 bases). This CDR3 is 12 amino acids long. The V gene's germline CDR1 is MGHDK and CDR2 SYGVNS. Deletions cut 4 bases from V and 6 bases from J, with 9 bases between. CDR3 in DNA: TGTGCCAGCAGTGCGGACAGTCAGACCCAGTACTTC. It encodes CASSADSQTQYF.

This rearrangement joins TRBV28 to TRBJ2-3, with D perhaps assigned TRBD1 or TRBD2 (5 bases each). V dropped 6 bases and J dropped 2 bases, with 12 bases sitting between them. The germline CDR1 and CDR2 sequences are MDHEN and SYDVKM. This CDR3 is built from 14 residues. The DNA for the CDR3 is TGTGCCAGCAGATCCGGGACGGTCACAGATACGCAGTATTTT. Translated, it gives CASRSGTVTDTQYF.

The V gene is TRBV4-1, the J gene TRBJ1-1; D gene ambiguous. CDR3 length: 16 residues. Germline loops: CDR1 MGHRA, CDR2 YSYEKL. V lost 0 bases and J lost 2, with 13 bases in between. The CDR3 DNA reads TGCGCCAGCAGCCAAGAAACCGTACTCCTCAACACTGAAGCTTTCTTT. Its protein product is CASSQETVLLNTEAFF.

This chain links TRBV9 with TRBJ2-2; D may be TRBD1 (5 bases). CDR3 length: 16 amino acids. In germline, CDR1 is SGDLS, CDR2 YYNGEE. V lost 3 bases to trimming and J lost 0 bases, with 12 bases between them. CDR3 region: CASSGSQGPNTGELFF. Written as DNA, the CDR3 is TGTGCCAGCAGCGGGTCTCAGGGCCCGAACACCGGGGAGCTGTTTTTT.

This clone came up once. The chain combines TRBV6-5 with TRBJ1-1, with a tentative D call TRBD1 (5 bases). Germline values: CDR1 MNHEY, CDR2 SVGAGI. CDR3 length equals 14 residues. Trimming pared 10 bases from V and 1 base from J, leaving 16 bases between. This CDR3 is CATHSWGENTEAFF. The CDR3, as DNA: TGTGCCACCCATTCATGGGGGGAGAACACTGAAGCTTTCTTT.

The rearrangement links TRBV10-3 to TRBJ1-5; the D gene is possibly TRBD1 (5 bases). The CDR3 loop spans 13 amino acids. Germline CDR1 reads ENHRY; CDR2 reads SYGVKD. The V gene lost 7 bases and the J gene lost 2 bases, with 9 bases spanning the gap. The CDR3 DNA reads as TGTGCCATCACCCAGGGAGGCAATCAGCCCCAGCATTTT. Its protein is CAITQGGNQPQHF.

This clone has just a few counts. The gene calls are TRBV23-1 and TRBJ1-1; D remains ambiguous. TRBV23-1 belongs to the ORF category, with a function that is uncertain. This CDR3 comprises 13 residues. V lost 8 bases, J lost 10 bases, and 20 bases lay in between. The CDR3 sequence is CASASEVWTGAFF. The CDR3 nucleotides are TGCGCCAGCGCGTCAGAGGTTTGGACCGGAGCTTTCTTT.

The rearrangement uses TRBV6-1 and TRBJ2-7; D is unclear. Trimming shortened V by 7 bases and J by 6 bases, and 10 bases separated the two germline ends. CDR1 and CDR2 from the germline V gene are MNHNS and SASEGT. CDR3 length: 11 residues. The chain's CDR3 is CASKRSLEQYF. Here the CDR3 DNA reads TGTGCCAGCAAAAGGAGTCTCGAGCAGTACTTC.

Concerning this clone: Within the sample, other DNA sequences also encode this same CDR3. The chain has TRBV6-5 and TRBJ2-1; D ambiguous. The ends were cut back, 0 bases at V and 7 bases at J, with 7 bases in the middle. The CDR3 spans 13 residues. Germline V gene sequence: CDR1 MNHEY, CDR2 SVGAGI. The CDR3 DNA reads as TGTGCCAGCAGTTACTCTCTCGGTAATGAGCAGTTCTTC. This encodes CASSYSLGNEQFF.

The chain combines TRBV10-3 with TRBJ1-3, with 7 positions matching TRBD1. The CDR3 totals 15 residues. The germline gives CDR1 ENHRY, CDR2 SYGVKD. With V trimmed by 6 bases and J by 0 bases, 5 bases remained unmatched. In nucleotides, the CDR3 is TGTGCCATCAGGGGACAGAGCAGCTCTGGAAACACCATATATTTT. Its translation is CAIRGQSSSGNTIYF.

This clone was observed a single time. This sequence joins TRBV30 and TRBJ2-7; 7 positions agree with TRBD1. J gave up 3 bases and V 0 bases, and 8 bases lay outside the gene matches. The CDR3 has 15 amino acids. Germline V lookup: CDR1 GTSNPN, CDR2 SVGIG (reference sequence). The CDR3 region is CAWSVGQALFYEQYF. The CDR3, as DNA: TGTGCCTGGAGTGTTGGACAGGCGCTGTTCTACGAGCAGTACTTC.